The present TCR beta chain was sequenced within a study of T cell repertoires in cytomegalovirus infection. Overall study context: Public TCR beta signatures provided an indication of both CMV infection and a matching HLA type. General study findings and limits: The study found HLA-C-restricted CMV-specific TCR beta clonotypes dominating the ex vivo response.

Germline CDR1 reads SGHDT; CDR2 reads YYEEEE. This CDR3 contains 15 residues. The V gene end was trimmed by 3 bases and the J gene end by 4 bases; junction bases not matched to a gene: 8. This clonotype came up a few times. Its target is not known. TCRdb recomputed calls from the reads with MiXCR, one row per CDR3 protein. Of just over 150,000 distinct CDR3 sequences listed, about a quarter were seen once; the top ten hold approximately 11%. The V gene is TRBV5-6, the J gene TRBJ2-3; 7 bases match TRBD2. This TCR came from a human donor in good health (CMV status not recorded). Some clones in this sample may be carry-over from other donors' samples. Sequences were obtained from PBMCs. In nucleotides, the CDR3 is TGTGCCAGCAGCTCCGGGACTATGTACGCAGATACGCAGTATTTT. As protein: CASSSGTMYADTQYF. The complete variable domain, with remaining parts taken from reference TRBV5-6 and TRBJ2-3, reads DAGVTQSPTHLIKTRGQQVTLRCSPKSGHDTVSWYQQALGQGPQFIFQYYEEEERQRGNFPDRFSGHQFPNYSSELNVNALLLGDSALYLCASSSGTMYADTQYFGPGTRLTVL.